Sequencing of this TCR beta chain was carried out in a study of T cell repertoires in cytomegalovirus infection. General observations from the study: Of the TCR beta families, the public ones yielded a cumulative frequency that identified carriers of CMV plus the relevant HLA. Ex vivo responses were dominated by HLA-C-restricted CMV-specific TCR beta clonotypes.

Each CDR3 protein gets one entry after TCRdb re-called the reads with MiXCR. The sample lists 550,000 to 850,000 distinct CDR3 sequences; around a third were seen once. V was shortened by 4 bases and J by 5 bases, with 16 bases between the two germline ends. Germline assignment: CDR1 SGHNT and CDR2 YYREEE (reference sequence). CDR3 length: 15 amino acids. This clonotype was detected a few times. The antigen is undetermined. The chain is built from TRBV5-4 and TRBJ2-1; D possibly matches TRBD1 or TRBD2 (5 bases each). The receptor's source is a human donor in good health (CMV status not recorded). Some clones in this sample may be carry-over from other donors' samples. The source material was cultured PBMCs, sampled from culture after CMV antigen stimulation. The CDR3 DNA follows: TGTGCCAGCAGCCCCGGTCCTGGGACGCACAATGAGCAGTTCTTC. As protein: CASSPGPGTHNEQFF.